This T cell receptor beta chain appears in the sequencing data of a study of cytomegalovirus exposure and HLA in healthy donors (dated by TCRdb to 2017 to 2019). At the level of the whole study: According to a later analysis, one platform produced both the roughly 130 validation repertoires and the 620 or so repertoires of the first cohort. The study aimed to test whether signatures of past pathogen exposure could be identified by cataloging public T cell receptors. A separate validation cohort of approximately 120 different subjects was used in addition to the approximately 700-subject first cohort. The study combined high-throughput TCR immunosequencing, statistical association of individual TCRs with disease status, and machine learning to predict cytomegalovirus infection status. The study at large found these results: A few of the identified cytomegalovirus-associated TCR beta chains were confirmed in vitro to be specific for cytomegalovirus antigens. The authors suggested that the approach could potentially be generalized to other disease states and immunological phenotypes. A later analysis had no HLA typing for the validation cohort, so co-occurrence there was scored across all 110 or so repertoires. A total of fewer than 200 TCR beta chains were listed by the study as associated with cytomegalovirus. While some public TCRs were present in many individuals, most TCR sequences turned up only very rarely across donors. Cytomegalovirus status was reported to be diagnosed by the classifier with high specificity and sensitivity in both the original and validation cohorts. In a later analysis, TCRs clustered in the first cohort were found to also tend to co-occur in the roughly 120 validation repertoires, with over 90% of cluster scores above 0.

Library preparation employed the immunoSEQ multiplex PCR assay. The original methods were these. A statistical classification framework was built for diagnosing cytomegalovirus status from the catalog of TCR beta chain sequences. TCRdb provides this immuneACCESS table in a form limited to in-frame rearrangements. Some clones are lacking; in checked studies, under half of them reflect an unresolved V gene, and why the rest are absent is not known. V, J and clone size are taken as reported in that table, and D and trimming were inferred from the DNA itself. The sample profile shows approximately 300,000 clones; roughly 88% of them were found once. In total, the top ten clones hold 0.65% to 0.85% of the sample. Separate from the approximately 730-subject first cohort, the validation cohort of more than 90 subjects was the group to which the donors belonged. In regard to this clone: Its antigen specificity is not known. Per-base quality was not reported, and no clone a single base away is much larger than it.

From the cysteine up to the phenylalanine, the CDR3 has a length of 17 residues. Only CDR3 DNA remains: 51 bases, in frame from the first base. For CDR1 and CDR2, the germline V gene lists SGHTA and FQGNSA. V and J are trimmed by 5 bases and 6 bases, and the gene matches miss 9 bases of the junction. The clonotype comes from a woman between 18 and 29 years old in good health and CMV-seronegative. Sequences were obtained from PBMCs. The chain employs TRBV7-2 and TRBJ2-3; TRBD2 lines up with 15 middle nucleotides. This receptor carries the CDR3 CASSQGLAGGLGDTQYF. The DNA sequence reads TGTGCCAGCAGCCAGGGACTAGCGGGAGGCCTGGGGGATACGCAGTATTTT.